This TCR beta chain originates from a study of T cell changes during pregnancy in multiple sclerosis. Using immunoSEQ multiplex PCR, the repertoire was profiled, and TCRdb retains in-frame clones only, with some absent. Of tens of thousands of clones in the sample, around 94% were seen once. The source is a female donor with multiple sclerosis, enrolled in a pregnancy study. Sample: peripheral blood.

The DNA for the CDR3 is TGTGCCAGCAGCCAAGAAGGAGGAGCCGGAAACACCATATATTTT. Translation: CASSQEGGAGNTIYF. V and J are TRBV4-2 and TRBJ1-3, with D hard to call. Trimming left V 0 bases short and J 4 bases short, with 10 bases between. The germline CDR1 and CDR2 sequences are LGHNA and YNFKEQ. The CDR3 runs 15 residues.